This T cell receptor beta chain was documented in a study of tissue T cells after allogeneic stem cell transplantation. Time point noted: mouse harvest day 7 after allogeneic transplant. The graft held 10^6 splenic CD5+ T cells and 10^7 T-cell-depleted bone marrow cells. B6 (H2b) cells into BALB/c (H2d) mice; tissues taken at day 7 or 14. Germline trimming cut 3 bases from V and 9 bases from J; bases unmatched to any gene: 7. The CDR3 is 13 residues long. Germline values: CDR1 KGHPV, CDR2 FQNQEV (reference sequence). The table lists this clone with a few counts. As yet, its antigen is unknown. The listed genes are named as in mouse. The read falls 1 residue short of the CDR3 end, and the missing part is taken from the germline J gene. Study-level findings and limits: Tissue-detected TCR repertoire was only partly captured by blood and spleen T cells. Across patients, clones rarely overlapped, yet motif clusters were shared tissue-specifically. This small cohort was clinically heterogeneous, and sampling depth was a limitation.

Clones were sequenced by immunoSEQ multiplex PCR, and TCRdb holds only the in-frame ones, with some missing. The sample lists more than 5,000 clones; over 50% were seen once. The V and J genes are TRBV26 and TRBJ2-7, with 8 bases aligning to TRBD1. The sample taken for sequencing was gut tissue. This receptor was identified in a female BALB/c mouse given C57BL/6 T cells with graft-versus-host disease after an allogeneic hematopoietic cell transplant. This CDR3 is CASSLPTGDGQYF. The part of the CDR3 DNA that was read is TGTGCCAGCAGTCTCCCGACAGGGGACGGACAGTAC.